The rows below give T cell receptor beta chains drawn from one sample of a study of CD8+ T cells in alopecia areata. The assay was immunoSEQ multiplex PCR, and TCRdb's table has in-frame clones only and misses some. This table has 140,000 to 150,000 clones, roughly 50% appearing once. The sample here was CD4+ T cells sorted from blood, taken at week 0. These receptors all stem from a human donor with alopecia areata. The CDR3 runs from the conserved cysteine through the conserved F or W. The D gene is left open where the match is weak. Size is stated for part of the rows, as once, few or many counts, or as a class when the clone is expanded.

clone size,J gene,D gene,V gene,CDR3 DNA,CDR3 protein
.,TRBJ2-5,TRBD1,TRBV5-4,TGTGCCAGCAGCCCCAAAACCGACAGGGCCGGGGAGACCCAGTACTTC,CASSPKTDRAGETQYF
.,TRBJ2-5,.,TRBV6-6,TGTGCCAGCAAAGGAGTACAAGAGACCCAGTACTTC,CASKGVQETQYF
.,TRBJ2-2,.,TRBV25-1,TGTGCCAGCAGTGATCCGAAGTCTGTGCTGTTTTTT,CASSDPKSVLFF
.,TRBJ1-5,TRBD1,TRBV10-1,TGCGCCAGCAGTGAGGCAGGGGGGCAGCCCCAGCATTTT,CASSEAGGQPQHF
few,TRBJ1-2,TRBD1,TRBV4-1,TGCGCCAGCAGCATAGACAGGGGCGACGGTTATGGCTACACCTTC,CASSIDRGDGYGYTF
.,TRBJ2-7,TRBD1,TRBV7-2,TGTGCCAGCAGCTGGGGACAGAACTACGAGCAGTACTTC,CASSWGQNYEQYF
.,TRBJ2-1,.,TRBV30,TGTGCCTGGAGACCGGTGCGATCCTACAATGAGCAGTTCTTC,CAWRPVRSYNEQFF
.,TRBJ1-4,.,TRBV16,TGTGCCACCCGCGGGACAACTAATGAAAAACTGTTTTTT,CATRGTTNEKLFF
once,TRBJ2-1,.,TRBV29-1,TGCAGCGTGGGCCAGGTTGGCTATGAGCAGTTCTTC,CSVGQVGYEQFF
.,TRBJ2-5,TRBD2,TRBV29-1,TGCACCACAGCGGGGGGCCTTCAGGAGACCCAGTACTTC,CTTAGGLQETQYF
.,TRBJ1-2,TRBD1,TRBV7-2,TGTGCCAGCAGCCTCCCCTACACAGGGGGCGCGGATGGCTACACCTTC,CASSLPYTGGADGYTF
.,TRBJ2-3,.,TRBV7-7,TGTGCTAGCAGCTTAGCGTGGGGTAGGGGAGATACGCAGTATTTT,CASSLAWGRGDTQYF
.,TRBJ2-1,TRBD1,TRBV2,TGTGCCAGCATCCGGGACAGGGGTTTCAATGAGCAGTTCTTC,CASIRDRGFNEQFF
.,TRBJ2-3,.,TRBV29-1,TGCAGCACACGCCGAAAGACGGTCACAGATACGCAGTATTTT,CSTRRKTVTDTQYF
few,TRBJ1-1,.,TRBV29-1,TGCAGCTTGCGGCAGACACCTAACACTGAAGCTTTCTTT,CSLRQTPNTEAFF
.,TRBJ2-7,TRBD1,TRBV5-1,TGCGCCAGCAGCTTGGAGCCACCGGTCGGGACAGGGATGAACGAGCAGTACTTC,CASSLEPPVGTGMNEQYF
.,TRBJ1-1,.,TRBV11-1,TGTGCCAGCAGTTTTAGCAGGGCTGAAGCTTTCTTT,CASSFSRAEAFF
few,TRBJ2-3,TRBD2,TRBV28,TGTGCCAGCAACCCAACTAGCGGAGTTTTAGTAGATACGCAGTATTTT,CASNPTSGVLVDTQYF
.,TRBJ1-2,.,TRBV5-1,TGCGCCAGCAGCTTAGAAGGGGCGGAAGGCTACACCTTC,CASSLEGAEGYTF
few,TRBJ2-2,TRBD2,TRBV2,TGTGCCAGCAGTGTTGGGAGGGCAGGGGAGCTGTTTTTT,CASSVGRAGELFF
few,TRBJ1-1,.,TRBV7-2,TGTGCCAGCAGGAAAAACCGTGAAGCTTTCTTT,CASRKNREAFF
.,TRBJ2-1,.,TRBV4-2,TGTGCCAGCAGCCAAGATCGGTCAGTCGAATACAATGAGCAGTTCTTC,CASSQDRSVEYNEQFF
few,TRBJ1-1,.,TRBV5-1,TGCGCCAGCAGCTTGGGGCGGGAGGCGATGAACACTGAAGCTTTCTTT,CASSLGREAMNTEAFF